The 10 T cell receptor beta chains below come from one sample, sequenced in a study of T cell changes during pregnancy in multiple sclerosis. Method: immunoSEQ multiplex PCR; TCRdb's copy keeps in-frame clones and lacks some. The sample includes tens of thousands of clones, approximately 90% of them seen just once. The source was peripheral blood, collected in the third trimester of pregnancy. These receptors all stem from a female donor with multiple sclerosis, enrolled in a pregnancy study.

The genes are TRBV29-1 and TRBJ1-5; a weak D match, TRBD1 (5 bases). The CDR3 runs 13 residues. Germline V lookup: CDR1 SQVTM, CDR2 ANQGSEA. V lost 6 bases and J lost 0, with 9 bases in between. The CDR3 is CSVGRDSNQPQHF. The CDR3 nucleotides are TGCAGCGTCGGCAGGGATAGCAATCAGCCCCAGCATTTT.

This clone was seen once. The rearrangement uses TRBV5-1 and TRBJ1-6; D call uncertain. This CDR3 has 14 amino acids. Germline CDR1 reads SGHRS; CDR2 reads YFSETQ. Trimming took 0 bases from V and 6 from J, leaving 7 bases between them. Written as DNA, the CDR3 is TGCGCCAGCAGCTTGGATGCGTTTAATTCACCCCTCCACTTT. This gives the protein CASSLDAFNSPLHF.

In this sample, this clone turned up a few times. The chain recombines TRBV6-5 with TRBJ2-2; possible D gene TRBD2, 5 bases. The CDR3 is made up of 12 amino acids. From germline, CDR1 is MNHEY and CDR2 SVGAGI. The ends were cut back, 5 bases at V and 6 bases at J, with 7 bases in the middle. CDR3 DNA: TGTGCCAGCAGTCCCGGGGCCGGGGAGCTGTTTTTT. This gives the protein CASSPGAGELFF.

This chain uses TRBV9 with TRBJ1-4, with D uncertain. V was shortened by 3 bases and J by 0 bases, with 9 bases between the two germline ends. The CDR3 sequence is 15 residues long. The germline gives CDR1 SGDLS, CDR2 YYNGEE. CDR3 region: CASSDSPTTNEKLFF. As DNA, the CDR3 is TGTGCCAGCAGCGATTCTCCTACAACTAATGAAAAACTGTTTTTT.

This chain uses TRBV7-2 with TRBJ2-5; D is ambiguous. V shed 5 bases and J shed 1 base, with 11 bases lying between them. This CDR3 region has 14 residues. The V gene's germline CDR1 is SGHTA and CDR2 FQGNSA. This CDR3 is CASSRGGSQETQYF. The CDR3 DNA reads as TGTGCCAGCAGCCGCGGCGGTTCCCAAGAGACCCAGTACTTC.

The V call is TRBV7-9, the J call TRBJ2-7; 12 bases agree with TRBD2. Trimming removed 5 bases from V and 3 bases from J; junction bases left unmatched: 5. There are 15 residues in the CDR3. Germline CDR1 and CDR2: SEHNR and FQNEAQ (reference sequence). The DNA for the CDR3 is TGTGCCAGCAGCCACGGGACTAGCGGGCGCTACGAGCAGTACTTC. This translates into CASSHGTSGRYEQYF.

V and J are TRBV12-5 and TRBJ2-7, with 8 bases fitting TRBD2. The CDR3 spans 18 residues. V was clipped by 0 bases and J by 3 bases; unmatched bases: 13. CDR1 LGHNT and CDR2 FRNRAP come from the germline V gene. Here the CDR3 DNA reads TGTGCTAGTGGTTTGGTACACCTGGGTAGTAGCGGGGTCTACGAGCAGTACTTC. It codes for CASGLVHLGSSGVYEQYF.

This chain connects TRBV14 to TRBJ2-7; D might be TRBD2 (5 bases). The CDR3 loop spans 15 amino acids. Germline V CDR1 and CDR2: SGHDN, FVKESK. V lost 4 bases to trimming and J lost 2 bases, with 15 bases between them. The CDR3 here is CASSPFSGKAYEQYF. The CDR3, as DNA: TGTGCCAGCAGCCCATTCAGCGGAAAGGCCTACGAGCAGTACTTC.

V and J are TRBV6-5 and TRBJ2-7; tentatively, D is TRBD1 (6 bases). Trimming took off 0 bases at V and 0 bases at J, with 9 bases between the two ends. The CDR3 has 15 residues. Germline assignment: CDR1 MNHEY and CDR2 SVGAGI. The CDR3 region has the DNA TGTGCCAGCAGTTACTCCGGCAGGGGCTCCTACGAGCAGTACTTC. This gives the protein CASSYSGRGSYEQYF.

The chain is built from TRBV10-3 and TRBJ1-1; 7 nucleotides line up with TRBD1. Germline V lookup: CDR1 ENHRY, CDR2 SYGVKD. The V and J ends lost 7 bases and 6 bases, in that order; junction bases with no gene match: 14. The CDR3 runs 15 residues. Here the CDR3 DNA reads TGTGCCATCACACCGACCCAGACAGGGCAAGCTGAAGCTTTCTTT. Encoded protein: CAITPTQTGQAEAFF.